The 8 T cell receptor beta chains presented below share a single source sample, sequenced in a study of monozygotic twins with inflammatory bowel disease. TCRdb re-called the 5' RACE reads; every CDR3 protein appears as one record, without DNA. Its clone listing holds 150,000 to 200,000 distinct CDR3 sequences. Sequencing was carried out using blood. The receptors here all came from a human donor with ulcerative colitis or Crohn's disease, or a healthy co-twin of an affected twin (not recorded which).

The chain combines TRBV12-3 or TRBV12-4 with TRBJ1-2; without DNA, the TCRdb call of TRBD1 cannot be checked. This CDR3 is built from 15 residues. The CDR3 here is CASTSGTGSIYGYTF.

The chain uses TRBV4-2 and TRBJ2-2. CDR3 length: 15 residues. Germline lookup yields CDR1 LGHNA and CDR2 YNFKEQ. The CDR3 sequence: CASSQVTDGLGELFF.

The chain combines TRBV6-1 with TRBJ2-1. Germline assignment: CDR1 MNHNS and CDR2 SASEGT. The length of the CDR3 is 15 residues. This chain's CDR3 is CASSQSGISYNEQFF.

The CDR3 here is CSARWGVETQYF. This chain uses TRBV29-1 with TRBJ2-5; TCRdb calls TRBD1, which cannot be checked without DNA. CDR3 size: 12 residues. The V gene's germline CDR1 is SQVTM and CDR2 ANQGSEA.

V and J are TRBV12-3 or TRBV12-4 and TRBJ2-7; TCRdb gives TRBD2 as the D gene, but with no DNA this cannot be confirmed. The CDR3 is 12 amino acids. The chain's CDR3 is CASSFTSYEQYF.

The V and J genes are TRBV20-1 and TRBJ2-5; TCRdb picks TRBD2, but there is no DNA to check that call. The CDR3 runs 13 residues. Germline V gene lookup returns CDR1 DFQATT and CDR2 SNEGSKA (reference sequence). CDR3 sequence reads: CSARLAGGETQYF.

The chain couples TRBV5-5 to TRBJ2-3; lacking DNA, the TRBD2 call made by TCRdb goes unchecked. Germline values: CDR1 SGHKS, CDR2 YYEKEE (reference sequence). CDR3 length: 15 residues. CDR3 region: CASRLEGSTRDTQYF.

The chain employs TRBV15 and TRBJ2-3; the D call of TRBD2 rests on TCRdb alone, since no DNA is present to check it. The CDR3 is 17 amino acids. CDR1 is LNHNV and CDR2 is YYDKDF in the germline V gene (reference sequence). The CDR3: CATSRRILGLHTDTQYF. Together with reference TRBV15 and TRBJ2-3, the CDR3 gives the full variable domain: DAMVIQNPRYQVTQFGKPVTLSCSQTLNHNVMYWYQQKSSQAPKLLFHYYDKDFNNEADTPDNFQSRRPNTSFCFLDIRSPGLGDTAMYLCATSRRILGLHTDTQYFGPGTRLTVL.